The 27 T cell receptor beta chains reported below all come from one sample, sequenced in a study of early T cells in non-severe SARS-CoV-2 infection. Each CDR3 protein is one row after TCRdb ran MiXCR on the 5' RACE reads. In the table there are approximately 66,000 distinct CDR3 sequences, approximately 13% of which are singletons. Source material: whole blood. The receptors were sampled from an adult who was a healthcare worker with PCR-confirmed SARS-CoV-2 infection or an uninfected control (not recorded which).

This clonotype was observed a handful of times. In DNA form, the CDR3 reads TGCAGTGCTAACCGTGTTCGCGGGGGCGGGAGCACAGATACGCAGTATTTT. Protein: CSANRVRGGGSTDTQYF. This chain connects TRBV20-1 to TRBJ2-3; D possibly corresponds to TRBD2 (7 bases). This CDR3 has 17 residues. The germline V and J ends were trimmed by 4 bases and 0 bases, with 20 bases remaining between them. Germline-derived CDR1 and CDR2 are DFQATT and SNEGSKA (reference sequence).

The gene calls are TRBV6-5 and TRBJ2-6; no reliable D call. CDR1 and CDR2 (germline): MNHEY, SVGAGI. The CDR3 is made up of 17 amino acids. Trimming pared 7 bases from V and 0 bases from J, leaving 16 bases between. The DNA for the CDR3 is TGTGCCAGCACCCCCAGGAATTCCCCCTCTGGGGCCAACGTCCTGACTTTC. This translates into CASTPRNSPSGANVLTF.

The chain has TRBV2 and TRBJ1-1; the D is unclear. In germline, CDR1 is SNHLY, CDR2 FYNNEI. V was pared by 5 bases and J by 5 bases, with 12 bases between. This CDR3 has 13 residues. The CDR3 loop is CASSLYLRTEAFF. DNA of the CDR3: TGTGCCAGCAGTTTGTACCTGAGGACTGAAGCTTTCTTT. Complete variable domain (other parts from reference TRBV2 and TRBJ1-1): EPEVTQTPSHQVTQMGQEVILRCVPISNHLYFYWYRQILGQKVEFLVSFYNNEISEKSEIFDDQFSVERPDGSNFTLKIRSTKLEDSAMYFCASSLYLRTEAFFGQGTRLTVV.

This clonotype occurred a few times. The J gene is TRBJ2-5, the V gene TRBV5-4; D ambiguous. The CDR3 has 16 residues. Trimming stripped 0 bases from V and 2 bases from J, with 14 bases between. The germline gives CDR1 SGHNT, CDR2 YYREEE (reference sequence). DNA for the CDR3: TGTGCCAGCAGCTTGGTCAGTCAATTAAGTCAAGAGACCCAGTACTTC. Translating it yields CASSLVSQLSQETQYF.

The chain employs TRBV4-2 and TRBJ2-3; D uncertain. V lost 1 base and J lost 5, with 10 bases in between. Germline CDR1 and CDR2: LGHNA and YNFKEQ. There are 14 residues in the CDR3. DNA for the CDR3: TGTGCCAGCAGCCAAGGAGGTAGCCTAGATACGCAGTATTTT. Translation: CASSQGGSLDTQYF.

This clonotype was counted only a few times. V and J are TRBV2 and TRBJ2-7, with D perhaps TRBD1 (5 bases). In germline, CDR1 is SNHLY, CDR2 FYNNEI. The CDR3 covers 14 residues. Trimming took 5 bases from V and 4 from J, leaving 15 bases between them. For the CDR3, the DNA is TGTGCCAGCAGTCTCGGCCAGGGTCGGTACGAGCAGTACTTC. It codes for CASSLGQGRYEQYF.

The table lists this clonotype with a few counts. J is TRBJ1-1 and V is TRBV5-1, with TRBD1 as a possible D gene (5 bases). V lost 0 bases, J lost 2 bases, and 11 bases lay in between. This CDR3 has 15 amino acids. The germline CDR1 and CDR2 sequences are SGHRS and YFSETQ. For the CDR3, the DNA is TGCGCCAGCAGCTTGGTTCAGGGTAGTAACACTGAAGCTTTCTTT. The encoded protein is CASSLVQGSNTEAFF.

This clonotype appeared many times. The genes are TRBV12-3 or TRBV12-4 and TRBJ2-5, with TRBD2 identical over 9 bases. V dropped 3 bases and J dropped 2; count of bases not matched to a gene: 10. This CDR3 spans 17 amino acids. CDR3 nucleotides: TGTGCCAGCAGTTTGGTCCCCTCTAGCGGGATACAAGAGACCCAGTACTTC. Its translation is CASSLVPSSGIQETQYF.

This clonotype showed up many times. CDR3 bases: TGCGCCAGCAGCCGGACTAGCGGGACAGGTTACGAGCAGTACTTC. Translated: CASSRTSGTGYEQYF. The chain is built from TRBV4-3 and TRBJ2-7; 12 bases agree with TRBD2. The junction had 5 bases not matched to a gene; V was cut back by 4 bases and J by 4 bases. The CDR3 length is 15 residues. CDR1 LGHNA and CDR2 YSLEER come from the germline V gene.

This chain uses TRBV20-1 with TRBJ2-2, with a possible D match to TRBD1 (6 bases). V lost 5 bases to trimming and J lost 0 bases, with 10 bases between them. There are 14 residues in the CDR3. Looked up from germline, CDR1 is DFQATT and CDR2 is SNEGSKA (reference sequence). In DNA, the CDR3 is TGCAGTGCTTCCGGACAGTCGAACACCGGGGAGCTGTTTTTT. Amino acid sequence: CSASGQSNTGELFF.

The chain recombines TRBV10-3 with TRBJ2-2; 15 positions match TRBD2. V lost 7 bases, J lost 0 bases, and 6 bases stayed unmatched. Germline V gives CDR1 ENHRY, CDR2 SYGVKD. This CDR3 comprises 18 residues. The CDR3 sequence is CAITKGLAGGANTGELFF. The CDR3, as DNA: TGTGCCATCACCAAGGGACTAGCGGGGGGAGCGAACACCGGGGAGCTGTTTTTT.

The chain employs TRBV9 and TRBJ2-7; the D call may be TRBD1 or TRBD2 (5 bases each). The CDR3 loop spans 14 amino acids. The germline CDR1 and CDR2 sequences are SGDLS and YYNGEE. V dropped 0 bases and J dropped 6 bases, with 13 bases sitting between them. CDR3 residues: CASSVESGRGEQYF. DNA for the CDR3: TGTGCCAGCAGCGTAGAGTCAGGGAGAGGCGAGCAGTACTTC.

This clonotype was found many times. This chain joins TRBV4-1 and TRBJ1-6, with D uncertain. From germline, CDR1 is MGHRA and CDR2 YSYEKL. The CDR3 contains 16 residues. V lost 0 bases and J 4 bases, leaving 10 bases between the germline ends. CDR3 DNA: TGCGCCAGCAGCCAAGAGGGTTTCGCTTATAATTCACCCCTCCACTTT. Translation gives CASSQEGFAYNSPLHF.

This rearrangement joins TRBV7-2 to TRBJ1-2; no reliable D call. The V and J ends lost 7 bases and 4 bases respectively, with 19 bases between them. The CDR3 sequence is 15 residues long. Germline V gene lookup returns CDR1 SGHTA and CDR2 FQGNSA. CDR3 sequence reads: CASNPGVGSGYGYTF. In DNA, the CDR3 is TGTGCCAGCAACCCCGGCGTAGGATCAGGCTATGGCTACACCTTC.

The gene calls are TRBV11-2 and TRBJ1-1; 9 bases agree with TRBD1. The CDR3 consists of 12 residues. Per the germline V gene, CDR1 is SGHAT and CDR2 is FQNNGV. V dropped 4 bases and J dropped 8; count of bases not matched to a gene: 2. The CDR3 protein is CASSSQGAEAFF. The CDR3 coding sequence is TGTGCCAGCAGCTCACAGGGGGCGGAAGCTTTCTTT.

This clonotype has only a few counts. The chain recombines TRBV5-4 with TRBJ2-7; 7 bases are shared with TRBD2. There are 15 residues in the CDR3. V lost 3 bases to trimming and J lost 6 bases; unmatched junction nucleotides: 12. Looked up from germline, CDR1 is SGHNT and CDR2 is YYREEE (reference sequence). The CDR3 sequence: CASSSSGGGIGEQYF. The CDR3 DNA is TGTGCCAGCAGCTCGTCTGGGGGAGGGATTGGCGAGCAGTACTTC.

This clonotype was found many times. J is TRBJ1-6 and V is TRBV3-1; tentatively, D is TRBD1 (5 bases). Germline assignment: CDR1 LGHDT and CDR2 YNNKEL (reference sequence). The CDR3 extends over 16 amino acids. Trimming took off 5 bases at V and 8 bases at J, with 19 bases between the two ends. The chain's CDR3 is CASSGQSRTRYSPLHF. The CDR3 region has the DNA TGTGCCAGCAGCGGACAAAGTCGGACGAGGTATTCACCCCTCCACTTT.

This clonotype appeared many times. The chain has TRBV29-1 and TRBJ1-1; D uncertain. Germline V CDR1 and CDR2: SQVTM, ANQGSEA. Trimming removed 7 bases from V and 6 bases from J, with 15 bases in between. The CDR3 length is 12 residues. Written as DNA, the CDR3 is TGCAGCGCGAGGGAGTCTGAGGCTGAAGCTTTCTTT. This gives the protein CSARESEAEAFF.

This clonotype was counted many times. The chain has TRBV10-3 and TRBJ2-7; 10 bases are a match to TRBD1. This CDR3 comprises 16 residues. The V gene's germline CDR1 is ENHRY and CDR2 SYGVKD. V gave up 2 bases and J gave up 5 bases; unmatched junction bases: 9. The DNA for the CDR3 is TGTGCCATCAGTGAGCCGGGACAGGGGCTTAGGAACGAGCAGTACTTC. It yields the protein CAISEPGQGLRNEQYF.

The chain joins TRBV6-1 to TRBJ1-2; D call uncertain. The ends were cut back, 0 bases at V and 12 bases at J, with 14 bases in the middle. CDR3 length: 13 residues. Germline V gene data show CDR1 as MNHNS and CDR2 as SASEGT. The CDR3 coding sequence is TGTGCCAGCAGTGAAGCGCCGGTAGGTGGAAACACCTTC. Translating it yields CASSEAPVGGNTF.

This clonotype was seen at least ten times. This chain joins TRBV7-2 and TRBJ2-3, with D unclear. The germline gives CDR1 SGHTA, CDR2 FQGNSA. CDR3 length: 13 amino acids. With 4 bases removed from V and 6 bases from J, the gap between germline ends came to 11 bases. CDR3 amino acids: CASSSPNLDTQYF. For the CDR3, the DNA is TGTGCCAGCAGCTCTCCGAACCTGGATACGCAGTATTTT. Using reference TRBV7-2 and TRBJ2-3 for the parts outside the CDR3, the full variable domain is GAGVSQSPSNKVTEKGKDVELRCDPISGHTALYWYRQSLGQGLEFLIYFQGNSAPDKSGLPSDRFSAERTGGSVSTLTIQRTQQEDSAVYLCASSSPNLDTQYFGPGTRLTVL.

This clonotype was counted between two and nine times. This chain connects TRBV29-1 to TRBJ2-7; 9 bases are a match to TRBD1. J was trimmed by 0 bases and V by 7 bases; bases with no gene match: 4. The CDR3 has 13 amino acids. Germline CDR1 reads SQVTM; CDR2 reads ANQGSEA. CDR3 DNA: TGCAGCGGTGGACAGGGGAACTCCTACGAGCAGTACTTC. Translating it yields CSGGQGNSYEQYF.

In its sample, this clonotype was seen many times. The J gene is TRBJ2-7, the V gene TRBV5-1; D remains ambiguous. Deletions cut 4 bases from V and 6 bases from J, with 23 bases between. The CDR3 runs to 16 residues. Germline loops: CDR1 SGHRS, CDR2 YFSETQ. The DNA of the CDR3 is TGCGCCAGCAGCAGCCGTATCAGGCTACTCCGATCCGAGCAGTACTTC. Its protein product is CASSSRIRLLRSEQYF.

This clonotype was picked up a small number of times. The gene calls are TRBV2 and TRBJ2-1; no firm D call. The CDR3 extends over 14 amino acids. V was clipped by 3 bases and J by 4 bases, with 10 bases between them. Germline-derived CDR1 and CDR2 are SNHLY and FYNNEI. The CDR3 DNA is TGTGCCAGCAGTGATATATTCAGGTACAATGAGCAGTTCTTC. Protein product: CASSDIFRYNEQFF.

The chain links TRBV29-1 to TRBJ1-2, with 9 bases lining up with TRBD1. The CDR3 extends over 12 amino acids. Germline trimming cut 6 bases from V and 2 bases from J; bases unmatched to any gene: 1. Germline V gives CDR1 SQVTM, CDR2 ANQGSEA. The CDR3 sequence is CSVGQGNYGYTF. CDR3 bases: TGCAGCGTCGGACAGGGGAACTATGGCTACACCTTC.

The chain has TRBV5-1 and TRBJ2-7; tentative D call: TRBD1 (5 bases). The germline gives CDR1 SGHRS, CDR2 YFSETQ. V lost 4 bases and J lost 3, with 17 bases in between. The CDR3 is 15 amino acids. CDR3 in amino acids: CASSPSAGLFYEQYF. DNA of the CDR3: TGCGCCAGCAGCCCCTCGGCAGGGTTATTCTACGAGCAGTACTTC.

This clonotype has a count of ten or more. The J gene is TRBJ2-7, the V gene TRBV19; D tentatively reads TRBD1 or TRBD2 (5 bases each). The V end lost 2 bases, the J end lost 6 bases, and 14 bases lay between the germline ends. This CDR3 comprises 14 residues. Germline CDR1 reads LNHDA; CDR2 reads SQIVND (reference sequence). The CDR3 loop is CASSITGARGEQYF. The CDR3 bases are TGTGCCAGTAGTATAACCGGGGCCAGAGGCGAGCAGTACTTC. Full variable domain (outside the CDR3, taken from reference TRBV19 and TRBJ2-7): DGGITQSPKYLFRKEGQNVTLSCEQNLNHDAMYWYRQDPGQGLRLIYYSQIVNDFQKGDIAEGYSVSREKKESFPLTVTSAQKNPTAFYLCASSITGARGEQYFGPGTRLTVT.